This TCR beta chain comes out of a study of cytomegalovirus exposure and HLA in healthy donors. Study context: A subsequent analysis reported that the 120 validation repertoires were produced on the same platform that had also been used for the roughly 710 first-cohort repertoires.

As regards this clone: Its antigen remains unidentified.

The study's findings and limits: Across donors, most TCRs were seen rarely, yet some public ones were widespread. As was reported, the classifier diagnosed cytomegalovirus status with high specificity and sensitivity.

The repertoire was sequenced with immunoSEQ multiplex PCR; TCRdb's copy has only in-frame clones and lacks some. The profile shows fewer than 140,000 clones, less than 90% of them singletons. This receptor was obtained from a woman aged 18-29 years in good health and CMV-seropositive. The source material was PBMCs.

CDR3 protein: CASRADMPNEKLFF. In DNA form, the CDR3 reads TGTGCCAGCAGAGCCGACATGCCTAATGAAAAACTGTTTTTT. The V call is TRBV7-9, the J call TRBJ1-4; D is undetermined. This CDR3 has 14 amino acids. Trimming removed 6 bases at V and 3 bases at J, with 11 bases between. Germline CDR1 SEHNR, CDR2 FQNEAQ (reference sequence).